One sample yielded the 23 T cell receptor beta chains listed below, sequenced in a study of T cell responses to AZD1222 COVID-19 vaccine. Some clones are missing from TCRdb's copy, which holds only in-frame ones; the method was immunoSEQ multiplex PCR. The sample has 95,000 to 150,000 clones, 92% seen once. The input for sequencing was peripheral blood, taken on day 0 of AZD1222 vaccination. All receptors come from an adult in good health.

This chain uses TRBV24-1 with TRBJ2-3, with D possibly TRBD2 on 6 matching bases. The germline CDR1 and CDR2 sequences are KGHDR and SFDVKD. V lost 0 bases, J lost 2 bases, and 11 bases lay in between. The length of the CDR3 is 16 residues. DNA of the CDR3: TGTGCCACCAGTGATTTGATAGCGGACGCCACAGATACGCAGTATTTT. Amino acid sequence: CATSDLIADATDTQYF.

V usage is TRBV6-5 and J usage is TRBJ1-2; tentative D call: TRBD1 (6 bases). V gave up 5 bases and J gave up 4 bases, with 11 bases separating them. The CDR3 totals 13 residues. CDR1 is MNHEY, CDR2 SVGAGI, per germline. The DNA for the CDR3 is TGTGCCAGCAGTCCCGGGACAACCTATGGCTACACCTTC. This encodes CASSPGTTYGYTF.

The genes are TRBV29-1 and TRBJ2-7; D is uncertain. Trimming took off 2 bases at V and 4 bases at J, with 12 bases between the two ends. From germline, CDR1 is SQVTM and CDR2 ANQGSEA. This CDR3 is 13 amino acids long. CDR3 DNA sequence: TGCAGCGTTGAACACCCAGTCGGGTACGAGCAGTACTTC. It translates to CSVEHPVGYEQYF.

This rearrangement joins TRBV5-1 to TRBJ1-2; D unresolved. The germline CDR1 and CDR2 sequences are SGHRS and YFSETQ. The CDR3 extends over 16 amino acids. Between the trimmed V and J ends, which lost 0 bases and 0 bases, there was a span of 12 bases. The DNA of the CDR3 is TGCGCCAGCAGCTTGGCCGAGACGGGCACTAACTATGGCTACACCTTC. Its protein product is CASSLAETGTNYGYTF.

This clone showed up just a few times. J is TRBJ2-1 and V is TRBV2; D might be TRBD1 (6 bases). The CDR3 extends over 15 amino acids. In germline, CDR1 is SNHLY, CDR2 FYNNEI. V gave up 5 bases and J gave up 0 bases, with 11 bases separating them. This CDR3 is CASSRTVSSYNEQFF. The CDR3, as DNA: TGTGCCAGCAGTCGGACAGTTAGCTCCTACAATGAGCAGTTCTTC. Based on the CDR3 plus reference TRBV2 and TRBJ2-1, the full variable domain is EPEVTQTPSHQVTQMGQEVILRCVPISNHLYFYWYRQILGQKVEFLVSFYNNEISEKSEIFDDQFSVERPDGSNFTLKIRSTKLEDSAMYFCASSRTVSSYNEQFFGPGTRLTVL.

CDR3 DNA sequence: TGTGCCTGGAGTGTACTACCCCGGGCAGCTAGCACAGATACGCAGTATTTT. This encodes CAWSVLPRAASTDTQYF. The rearrangement links TRBV30 to TRBJ2-3; D unclear. Germline CDR1 GTSNPN, CDR2 SVGIG (reference sequence). V lost 0 bases to trimming and J lost 0 bases, with 16 bases between them. The CDR3 sequence is 17 residues long. Full variable domain (outside the CDR3, taken from reference TRBV30 and TRBJ2-3): SQTIHQWPATLVQPVGSPLSLECTVEGTSNPNLYWYRQAAGRGLQLLFYSVGIGQISSEVPQNLSASRPQDRQFILSSKKLLLSDSGFYLCAWSVLPRAASTDTQYFGPGTRLTVL.

Points on this clone: The junction departs from the called germline gene at one end, perhaps through a read error. V gene TRBV5-4 combines with J gene TRBJ2-5, with TRBD1 as a possible D gene (6 bases). This CDR3 has 13 amino acids. Germline values: CDR1 SGHNT, CDR2 YYREEE (reference sequence). The CDR3 here is CASSWGTSETLYF. CDR3 coding DNA: TGTGCCAGCAGCTGGGGGACATCAGAGACCCTGTACTTC.

J is TRBJ1-1 and V is TRBV6-5; D uncertain. Germline loops: CDR1 MNHEY, CDR2 SVGAGI. Trimming left V 6 bases short and J 4 bases short, with 18 bases between. The CDR3 is 15 residues long. CDR3 loop: CASSQRAEGLTEAFF. CDR3 nucleotides: TGTGCCAGCAGCCAGAGGGCGGAGGGTCTCACTGAAGCTTTCTTT.

The rearrangement joins TRBV24-1 to TRBJ1-2, with TRBD1 matching over 7 bases. V trimming: 4 bases; J trimming: 6 bases; junction bases outside the gene matches: 7. This CDR3 has 14 residues. Per the germline V gene, CDR1 is KGHDR and CDR2 is SFDVKD. Written as DNA, the CDR3 is TGTGCCACCAGTGACAACGACAGGGTCCATGGCTACACCTTC. Protein product: CATSDNDRVHGYTF.

The chain joins TRBV12-3 or TRBV12-4 to TRBJ2-7; 7 nucleotides agree with TRBD2. This CDR3 has 12 residues. The trim removed 6 bases at V and 6 bases at J, leaving 5 bases unmatched. The CDR3 loop reads CASSPPSGEQYF. CDR3 nucleotides: TGTGCCAGCAGCCCCCCTAGCGGCGAGCAGTACTTC.

V and J are TRBV11-2 and TRBJ1-2; TRBD1 is a possible D gene (5 bases). Trimming took 4 bases from V and 6 from J, leaving 15 bases between them. In germline, CDR1 is SGHAT, CDR2 FQNNGV. The length of the CDR3 is 14 residues. The CDR3 nucleotides are TGTGCCAGCAGCTCAACGGGACCTTCCGATGGCTACACCTTC. Translating gives CASSSTGPSDGYTF.

V gene TRBV27 combines with J gene TRBJ2-2; weak D call: TRBD2 (6 bases). This CDR3 spans 13 amino acids. CDR1 MNHEY and CDR2 SMNVEV come from the germline V gene (reference sequence). The ends were cut back, 2 bases at V and 5 bases at J, with 6 bases in the middle. The DNA for the CDR3 is TGTGCCAGCAGTTTACGGGGGACCGGGGAGCTGTTTTTT. Translating gives CASSLRGTGELFF.

The chain combines TRBV12-5 with TRBJ1-1; D ambiguous. V was shortened by 4 bases and J by 1 base, with 13 bases between the two germline ends. The CDR3 consists of 15 residues. CDR1 is LGHNT and CDR2 is FRNRAP in the germline V gene. CDR3 residues: CASGSTTFENTEAFF. In DNA, the CDR3 is TGTGCTAGTGGTTCAACGACATTTGAGAACACTGAAGCTTTCTTT.

This rearrangement joins TRBV7-2 to TRBJ2-1; possible D gene TRBD2, 6 bases. Germline-derived CDR1 and CDR2 are SGHTA and FQGNSA. The CDR3 has 15 residues. With 5 bases removed from V and 0 bases from J, the gap between germline ends came to 11 bases. CDR3: CASSRGSSSYNEQFF. CDR3 sequence (DNA): TGTGCCAGCAGCCGGGGGTCTAGCTCCTACAATGAGCAGTTCTTC.

The CDR3 nucleotides are TGTGCCAGTAGTATGGAGGACTTGAACACTGAAGCTTTCTTT. Amino acids: CASSMEDLNTEAFF. This rearrangement joins TRBV19 to TRBJ1-1; D gene unclear. V was shortened by 3 bases and J by 0 bases, with 8 bases between the two germline ends. This CDR3 has 14 residues. CDR1 LNHDA and CDR2 SQIVND come from the germline V gene (reference sequence).

This clone was seen only once. The V and J genes are TRBV27 and TRBJ1-6; maybe TRBD1 (6 bases). The CDR3 sequence is 16 residues long. Germline loops: CDR1 MNHEY, CDR2 SMNVEV (reference sequence). V lost 3 bases to trimming and J lost 7 bases, with 16 bases between them. The CDR3 region is CASSFAGASWNSPLHF. CDR3 DNA sequence: TGTGCCAGCAGTTTCGCGGGGGCGTCGTGGAATTCACCCCTCCACTTT.

V gene TRBV2 combines with J gene TRBJ2-3; D gene unclear. Trimming pared 6 bases from V and 6 bases from J, leaving 19 bases between. The germline CDR1 and CDR2 sequences are SNHLY and FYNNEI. This CDR3 has 15 residues. The CDR3 nucleotides read TGTGCCAGCAGGGAGAAGGCCGTAACTTTTGATACGCAGTATTTT. It encodes CASREKAVTFDTQYF.

V usage is TRBV11-2 and J usage is TRBJ2-5; maybe TRBD1 (5 bases). V was clipped by 4 bases and J by 2 bases, with 8 bases between them. CDR1 is SGHAT, CDR2 FQNNGV, per germline. CDR3 size: 13 residues. CDR3 in DNA: TGTGCCAGCAGCTCAGGGATGCAAGAGACCCAGTACTTC. Its protein product is CASSSGMQETQYF.

V usage is TRBV2 and J usage is TRBJ1-1; D uncertain. From germline, CDR1 is SNHLY and CDR2 FYNNEI. The V end was cut by 4 bases, the J end by 1 base, with 10 bases between. The length of the CDR3 is 14 residues. The CDR3 region is CASSADGKNTEAFF. The CDR3 nucleotides read TGTGCCAGCAGTGCGGACGGGAAGAACACTGAAGCTTTCTTT.

This chain joins TRBV29-1 and TRBJ1-3; D not certain. Germline CDR1 reads SQVTM; CDR2 reads ANQGSEA. The germline V and J ends were trimmed by 2 bases and 3 bases, with 5 bases remaining between them. The length of the CDR3 is 12 residues. CDR3 loop: CSVEQSGNTIYF. The CDR3 region has the DNA TGCAGCGTTGAACAGAGTGGAAACACCATATATTTT.

The chain employs TRBV30 and TRBJ1-1; possibly TRBD1 for D (5 bases). Trimming stripped 0 bases from V and 3 bases from J, with 11 bases between. Looked up from germline, CDR1 is GTSNPN and CDR2 is SVGIG (reference sequence). This CDR3 is built from 14 residues. CDR3 nucleotide sequence: TGTGCCTGGAGTGTACTTGGGGCAGACACTGAAGCTTTCTTT. Translating it yields CAWSVLGADTEAFF.

The genes are TRBV28 and TRBJ1-2, with a tentative D call TRBD1 (6 bases). In germline, CDR1 is MDHEN, CDR2 SYDVKM. The CDR3 is made up of 15 amino acids. V was trimmed by 5 bases and J by 4 bases, leaving 17 bases between them. The CDR3 loop is CASSTGTSELYGYTF. As DNA, the CDR3 is TGTGCCAGCAGTACTGGGACATCGGAGCTCTATGGCTACACCTTC.

Worth noting for this clone: One end of the junction does not line up with germline, which may come from a read error. The chain employs TRBV4-3 and TRBJ2-1; the D gene could be TRBD1 or TRBD2 (6 bases each). The V gene's germline CDR1 is LGHNA and CDR2 YSLEER. The CDR3 spans 15 residues. The CDR3 DNA reads TGCGCCAGCAGTCAAGAGGGGGGTATGGGCAATGAGCAGTTCTTC. Residues: CASSQEGGMGNEQFF.